This TCR beta chain appears in the sequencing data of a study of cytomegalovirus exposure and HLA in healthy donors. Study-wide background: The same platform as the approximately 730 first-cohort repertoires was used for the 110 or so validation repertoires, a later analysis reported.

Germline values: CDR1 ENHRY, CDR2 SYGVKD. The CDR3 contains 14 residues. V trimming: 5 bases; J trimming: 2 bases; junction bases outside the gene matches: 3. It was the approximately 120-subject validation cohort, separate from the roughly 700-subject first cohort, to which the donors belonged. Findings of the study overall: The classifier reportedly diagnosed cytomegalovirus status with high sensitivity and specificity.

Generated by immunoSEQ multiplex PCR, the TCRdb table keeps only in-frame clones and is missing some. The table lists over 110,000 clones, about 87% of them singletons. A word on this clone: Its antigen remains unidentified.

Sequencing was done on a sample of PBMCs. This clonotype originated in a man aged 18 to 30 in good health and CMV-seropositive. The chain employs TRBV10-3 and TRBJ2-3; TRBD1 matches at 8 bases. Here the CDR3 DNA reads TGTGCCATCAGTCTGGACAGGGACACAGATACGCAGTATTTT. Its protein product is CAISLDRDTDTQYF.